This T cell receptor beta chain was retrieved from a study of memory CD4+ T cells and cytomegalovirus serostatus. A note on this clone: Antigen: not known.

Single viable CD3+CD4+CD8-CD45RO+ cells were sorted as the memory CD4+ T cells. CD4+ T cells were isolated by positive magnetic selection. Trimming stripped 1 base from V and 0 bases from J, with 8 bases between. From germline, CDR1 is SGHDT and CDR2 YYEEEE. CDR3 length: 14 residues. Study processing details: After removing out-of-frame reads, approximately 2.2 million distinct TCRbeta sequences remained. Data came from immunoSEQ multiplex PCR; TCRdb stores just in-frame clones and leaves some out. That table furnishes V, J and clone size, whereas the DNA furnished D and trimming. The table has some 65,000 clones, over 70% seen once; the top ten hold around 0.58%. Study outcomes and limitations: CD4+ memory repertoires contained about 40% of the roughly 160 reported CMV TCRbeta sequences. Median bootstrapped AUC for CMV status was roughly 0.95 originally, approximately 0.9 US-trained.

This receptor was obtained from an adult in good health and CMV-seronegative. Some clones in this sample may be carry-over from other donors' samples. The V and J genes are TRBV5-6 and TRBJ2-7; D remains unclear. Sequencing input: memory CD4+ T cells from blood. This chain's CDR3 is CASSLQGGSYEQYF. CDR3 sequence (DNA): TGTGCCAGCAGCTTGCAAGGCGGCTCCTACGAGCAGTACTTC.